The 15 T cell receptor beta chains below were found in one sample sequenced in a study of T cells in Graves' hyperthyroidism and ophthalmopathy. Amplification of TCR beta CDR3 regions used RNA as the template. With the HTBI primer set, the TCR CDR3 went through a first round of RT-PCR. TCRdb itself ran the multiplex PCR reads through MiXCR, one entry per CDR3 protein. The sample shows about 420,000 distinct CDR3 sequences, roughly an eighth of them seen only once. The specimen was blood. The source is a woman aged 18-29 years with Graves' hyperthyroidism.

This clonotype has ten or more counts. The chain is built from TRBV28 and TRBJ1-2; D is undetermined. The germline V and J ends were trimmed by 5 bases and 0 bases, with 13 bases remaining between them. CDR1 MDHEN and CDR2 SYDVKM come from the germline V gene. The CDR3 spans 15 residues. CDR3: CASSTYSEPNYGYTF. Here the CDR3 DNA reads TGTGCCAGCAGTACTTACTCAGAACCTAACTATGGCTACACCTTC.

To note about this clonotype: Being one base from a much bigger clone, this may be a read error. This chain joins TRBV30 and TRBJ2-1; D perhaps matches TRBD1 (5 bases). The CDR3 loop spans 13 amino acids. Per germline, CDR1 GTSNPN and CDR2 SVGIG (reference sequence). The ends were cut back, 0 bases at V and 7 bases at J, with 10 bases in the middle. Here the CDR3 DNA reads TGTGCCTGGAGTGTCACAAGGGGAAATGAGCAGTTCTTC. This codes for CAWSVTRGNEQFF.

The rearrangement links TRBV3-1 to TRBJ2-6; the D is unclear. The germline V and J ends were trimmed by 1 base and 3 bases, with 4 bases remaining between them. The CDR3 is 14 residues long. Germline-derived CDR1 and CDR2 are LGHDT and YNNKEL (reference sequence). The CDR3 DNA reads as TGTGCCAGCAGCCAAGTGCGTGGGGCCAACGTCCTGACTTTC. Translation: CASSQVRGANVLTF.

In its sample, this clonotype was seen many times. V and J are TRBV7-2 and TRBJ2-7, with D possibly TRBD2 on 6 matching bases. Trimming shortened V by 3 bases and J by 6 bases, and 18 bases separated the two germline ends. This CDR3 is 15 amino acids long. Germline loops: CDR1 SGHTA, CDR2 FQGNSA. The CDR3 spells CASSLGRLGGGEQYF. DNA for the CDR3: TGTGCCAGCAGCTTGGGGAGGCTAGGTGGGGGCGAGCAGTACTTC.

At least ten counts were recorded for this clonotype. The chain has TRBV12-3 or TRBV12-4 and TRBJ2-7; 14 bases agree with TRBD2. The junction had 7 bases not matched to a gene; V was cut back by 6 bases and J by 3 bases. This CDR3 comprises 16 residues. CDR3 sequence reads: CASRTGTSGSHYEQYF. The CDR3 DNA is TGTGCCAGCAGAACCGGGACTAGCGGGAGTCACTACGAGCAGTACTTC.

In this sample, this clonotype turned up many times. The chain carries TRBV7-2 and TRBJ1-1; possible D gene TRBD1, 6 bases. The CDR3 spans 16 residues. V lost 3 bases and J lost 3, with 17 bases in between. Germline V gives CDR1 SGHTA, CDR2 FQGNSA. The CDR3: CASSFLTGTPYTEAFF. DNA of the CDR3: TGTGCCAGCAGCTTTTTGACCGGGACACCCTACACTGAAGCTTTCTTT.

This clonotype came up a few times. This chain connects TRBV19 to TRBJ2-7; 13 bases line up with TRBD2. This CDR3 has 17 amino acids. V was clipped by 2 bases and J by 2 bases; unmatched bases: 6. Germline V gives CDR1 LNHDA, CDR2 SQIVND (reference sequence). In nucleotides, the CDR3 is TGTGCCAGTAGTATAAGACTAGCGGGAGGTGCGGCCTACGAGCAGTACTTC. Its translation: CASSIRLAGGAAYEQYF.

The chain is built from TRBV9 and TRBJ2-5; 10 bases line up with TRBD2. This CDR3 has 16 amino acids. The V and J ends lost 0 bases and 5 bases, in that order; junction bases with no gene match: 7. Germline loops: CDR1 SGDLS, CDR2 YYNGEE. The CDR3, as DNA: TGTGCCAGCAGCGTAGCGGCTAGCGGGAGTGCTGAGACCCAGTACTTC. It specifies CASSVAASGSAETQYF.

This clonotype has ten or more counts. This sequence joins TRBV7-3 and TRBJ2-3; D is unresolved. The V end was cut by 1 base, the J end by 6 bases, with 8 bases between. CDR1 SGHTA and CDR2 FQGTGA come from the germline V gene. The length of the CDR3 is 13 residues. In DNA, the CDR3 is TGTGCCAGCAGCTTAAGGCAAAGGGATACGCAGTATTTT. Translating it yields CASSLRQRDTQYF.

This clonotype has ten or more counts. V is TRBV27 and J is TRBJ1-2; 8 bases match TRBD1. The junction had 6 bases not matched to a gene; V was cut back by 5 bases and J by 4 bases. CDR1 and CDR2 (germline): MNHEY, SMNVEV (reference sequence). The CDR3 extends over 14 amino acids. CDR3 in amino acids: CASSPQGAGYGYTF. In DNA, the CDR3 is TGTGCCAGCAGTCCCCAGGGGGCAGGCTATGGCTACACCTTC.

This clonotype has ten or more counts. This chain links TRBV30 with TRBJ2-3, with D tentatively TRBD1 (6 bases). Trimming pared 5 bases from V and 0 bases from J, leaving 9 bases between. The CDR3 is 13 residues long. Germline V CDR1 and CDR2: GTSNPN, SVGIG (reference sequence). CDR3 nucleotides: TGTGCCTGGGACAGGATGAGCACAGATACGCAGTATTTT. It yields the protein CAWDRMSTDTQYF.

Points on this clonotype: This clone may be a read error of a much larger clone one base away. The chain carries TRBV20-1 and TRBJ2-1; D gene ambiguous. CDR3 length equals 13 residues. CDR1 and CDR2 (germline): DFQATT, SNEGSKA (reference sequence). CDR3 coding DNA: TGCAGTGCTAGTTCGGCTAACTACAATGAGCAGCTCTTC. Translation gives CSASSANYNEQLF.

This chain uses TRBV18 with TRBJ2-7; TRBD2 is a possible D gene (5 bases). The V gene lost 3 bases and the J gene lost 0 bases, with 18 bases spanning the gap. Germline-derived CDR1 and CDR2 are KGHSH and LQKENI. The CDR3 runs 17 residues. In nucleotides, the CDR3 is TGTGCCAGCTCACCGGGCGGGTGGCGGCAGAGCTCCTACGAGCAGTACTTC. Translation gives CASSPGGWRQSSYEQYF.

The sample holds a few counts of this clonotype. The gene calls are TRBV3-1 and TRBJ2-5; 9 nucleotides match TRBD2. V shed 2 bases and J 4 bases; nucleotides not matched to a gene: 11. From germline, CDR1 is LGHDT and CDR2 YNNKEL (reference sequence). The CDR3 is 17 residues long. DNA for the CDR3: TGTGCCAGCAGCCAACTGGCGGGAGGGCCGGGAGGAGAGACCCAGTACTTC. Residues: CASSQLAGGPGGETQYF.

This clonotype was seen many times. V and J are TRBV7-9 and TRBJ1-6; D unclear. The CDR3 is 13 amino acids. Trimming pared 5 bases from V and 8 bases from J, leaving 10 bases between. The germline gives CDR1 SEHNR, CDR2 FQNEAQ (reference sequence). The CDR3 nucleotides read TGTGCCAGCAGCCCAGACCCCTATTCACCCCTCCACTTT. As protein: CASSPDPYSPLHF.